A selection of T cell receptor beta chains follows, all from one sample in a study of type 1 and type 2 diabetes patients. TCRdb re-derived calls from the multiplex PCR reads in MiXCR, one entry per CDR3 protein. In the table there are around 300,000 distinct CDR3 sequences, around 47% of which are singletons. The source material was peripheral blood mononuclear cells (PBMCs). The receptor source for this set is a man aged 18 to 35 with type 2 diabetes. CDR3s include the opening cysteine and the closing phenylalanine or tryptophan. The D gene is left open where the match is weak. A clone size is listed for some rows: how often the clone was seen (once, few, many), or a class if it is expanded.

abundance: NA; j_gene: TRBJ2-4; v_gene: TRBV2; d_gene: TRBD1; CDR3nt: TGTGCCAGCAGTCCGACAGGGTCATTAAACATTCAGTACTTC; CDR3aa: CASSPTGSLNIQYF
abundance: NA; j_gene: TRBJ2-2; v_gene: TRBV20-1; d_gene: NA; CDR3nt: TGCAGTGCCTCAGGGGACGGGGAGCTGTTTTTT; CDR3aa: CSASGDGELFF
abundance: few; j_gene: TRBJ1-1; v_gene: TRBV6-5; d_gene: NA; CDR3nt: TGTGCCAGCAGTTACACCCCGGACGGAAACACTGAAGCTTTCTTT; CDR3aa: CASSYTPDGNTEAFF
abundance: NA; j_gene: TRBJ2-5; v_gene: TRBV10-1; d_gene: NA; CDR3nt: TGCGCCAGCAGTCAACAGAGACAAGAGACCCAGTACTTC; CDR3aa: CASSQQRQETQYF
abundance: NA; j_gene: TRBJ2-6; v_gene: TRBV19; d_gene: NA; CDR3nt: TGTGCCAGTACCCCGGTAGGGGGGGCTGGGGCCAACGTCCTGACTTTC; CDR3aa: CASTPVGGAGANVLTF
abundance: few; j_gene: TRBJ2-7; v_gene: TRBV7-4; d_gene: NA; CDR3nt: TGTGCCAGCAGCTTAGAGGAATCGGGGCCCCAGGGCTCCTACGAGCAGTACTTC; CDR3aa: CASSLEESGPQGSYEQYF
abundance: NA; j_gene: TRBJ1-2; v_gene: TRBV5-1; d_gene: NA; CDR3nt: TGCGCCAGCAGCACGGGGCATAACTATGGCTACACCTTC; CDR3aa: CASSTGHNYGYTF
abundance: NA; j_gene: TRBJ1-2; v_gene: TRBV30; d_gene: NA; CDR3nt: TGTGCCTGGAGTGAGGTTCAGGGTTCCTACACCTTC; CDR3aa: CAWSEVQGSYTF
abundance: few; j_gene: TRBJ2-6; v_gene: TRBV2; d_gene: NA; CDR3nt: TGTGCCAGCAGTGCTAGGGGGAGGGGGGCCAACGTCCTGACTTTC; CDR3aa: CASSARGRGANVLTF
abundance: NA; j_gene: TRBJ1-3; v_gene: TRBV7-2; d_gene: NA; CDR3nt: TGTGCCAGCAGCTTAGTTGGGCCTGGAAACACCATATATTTT; CDR3aa: CASSLVGPGNTIYF
abundance: NA; j_gene: TRBJ2-7; v_gene: TRBV6-5; d_gene: NA; CDR3nt: TGTGCCAGCAAAGGGAGCAGGACGACCTACGAGCGGTACTTC; CDR3aa: CASKGSRTTYERYF
abundance: NA; j_gene: TRBJ2-7; v_gene: TRBV29-1; d_gene: NA; CDR3nt: TGCAGCGTTGGGGGGGGCAGGACCTACGAGCAGTACTTC; CDR3aa: CSVGGGRTYEQYF
abundance: NA; j_gene: TRBJ2-3; v_gene: TRBV7-6; d_gene: NA; CDR3nt: TGTGCCAGCAGCGGGGGGACCACAGATACGCAGTATTTT; CDR3aa: CASSGGTTDTQYF
abundance: NA; j_gene: TRBJ1-1; v_gene: TRBV12-5; d_gene: TRBD1; CDR3nt: TGTGCTAGTGGCCCACCAGGGACAGCAAACACTGAAGCTTTCTTT; CDR3aa: CASGPPGTANTEAFF
abundance: NA; j_gene: TRBJ2-2; v_gene: TRBV30; d_gene: TRBD1; CDR3nt: TGTGCCTGGCTAGGGGGCGCCGGAACAGGCGGGGAGCTGTTTTTT; CDR3aa: CAWLGGAGTGGELFF
abundance: NA; j_gene: TRBJ1-1; v_gene: TRBV28; d_gene: TRBD1; CDR3nt: TGTGCCAGCAGTTCACAAATGGACAGGGGAGCTTTCTTT; CDR3aa: CASSSQMDRGAFF
abundance: NA; j_gene: TRBJ2-7; v_gene: TRBV30; d_gene: TRBD1; CDR3nt: TGTGCCTGGAGACAGGGGATTTCCTACGAGCAGTACTTC; CDR3aa: CAWRQGISYEQYF
abundance: few; j_gene: TRBJ1-6; v_gene: TRBV19; d_gene: NA; CDR3nt: TGTGCCAGTAGCCGACTCAGGGACACCTATAATTCACCCCTCCACTTT; CDR3aa: CASSRLRDTYNSPLHF
abundance: NA; j_gene: TRBJ2-3; v_gene: TRBV30; d_gene: TRBD2; CDR3nt: TGTGCCTGGAGTGAAGGGATTTGGGCTAGCGGGAGGGGAGATACGCAGTATTTT; CDR3aa: CAWSEGIWASGRGDTQYF
abundance: many; j_gene: TRBJ2-5; v_gene: TRBV10-3; d_gene: TRBD2; CDR3nt: TGTGCCATCAGTGAGACTAGCGGGGGGGCGGAGACCCAGTACTTC; CDR3aa: CAISETSGGAETQYF
abundance: NA; j_gene: TRBJ2-2; v_gene: TRBV19; d_gene: TRBD1; CDR3nt: TGTGCCAGTAGTCCTGGGGACAGCGACACCGGGGAGCTGTTTTTT; CDR3aa: CASSPGDSDTGELFF
abundance: few; j_gene: TRBJ1-1; v_gene: TRBV5-1; d_gene: TRBD1; CDR3nt: TGCGCCAGCAGCTCCGGACAGGGAGGGACTGAAGCTTTCTTT; CDR3aa: CASSSGQGGTEAFF
abundance: few; j_gene: TRBJ2-7; v_gene: TRBV6-6; d_gene: NA; CDR3nt: TGTGCCAGCAGCCCCTTCACTTCCCGCAGGCTAGGCGAGCAGTACTTC; CDR3aa: CASSPFTSRRLGEQYF
abundance: few; j_gene: TRBJ1-1; v_gene: TRBV2; d_gene: NA; CDR3nt: TGTGCCAGCAGTGATCCCCCCGACGACAAGGGGGGTATGAACACTGAAGCTTTCTTT; CDR3aa: CASSDPPDDKGGMNTEAFF
abundance: few; j_gene: TRBJ1-1; v_gene: TRBV12-3/TRBV12-4; d_gene: NA; CDR3nt: TGTGCCAGCAGTTTAGTAGTAACTGAGGGAGCTTTCTTT; CDR3aa: CASSLVVTEGAFF
abundance: NA; j_gene: TRBJ1-1; v_gene: TRBV6-1; d_gene: NA; CDR3nt: TGTGCCACCCAAACAGGTGTTCCGGCTGAAGCTTTCTTT; CDR3aa: CATQTGVPAEAFF
abundance: NA; j_gene: TRBJ1-1; v_gene: TRBV2; d_gene: NA; CDR3nt: TGTGCCAGCGAACCCAGCGGCCACATGCCATCCGAAGCTTTCTTT; CDR3aa: CASEPSGHMPSEAFF
abundance: few; j_gene: TRBJ1-2; v_gene: TRBV10-1; d_gene: NA; CDR3nt: TGCGCCAGCAGTGACCTGGGGGCGGATCCAAGGTACCTACGCGGCTACACCTTC; CDR3aa: CASSDLGADPRYLRGYTF
abundance: NA; j_gene: TRBJ2-7; v_gene: TRBV7-9; d_gene: NA; CDR3nt: TGTGCCAGCAGCCCAGGGGCGGGGGCTTCCTACGAGCAGTACTTC; CDR3aa: CASSPGAGASYEQYF
abundance: NA; j_gene: TRBJ2-1; v_gene: TRBV7-8; d_gene: NA; CDR3nt: TGTGCCAGCAGCTTAGACGGAGCACAGTTCTTC; CDR3aa: CASSLDGAQFF
abundance: NA; j_gene: TRBJ2-1; v_gene: TRBV7-2; d_gene: TRBD2; CDR3nt: TGTGCCAGCGGTATGGGACTAGCGGGAGAACTTAACGATGAGCAGTTCTTC; CDR3aa: CASGMGLAGELNDEQFF
abundance: many; j_gene: TRBJ1-2; v_gene: TRBV2; d_gene: NA; CDR3nt: TGTGCCAGCAGAGGCGGACAACTCAACTATGGCTACACCTTC; CDR3aa: CASRGGQLNYGYTF
abundance: NA; j_gene: TRBJ2-1; v_gene: TRBV5-1; d_gene: TRBD2; CDR3nt: TGCGCCAGTGCCGGGACTAGTAAGGCCAATGAGCAGTTCTTC; CDR3aa: CASAGTSKANEQFF
abundance: NA; j_gene: TRBJ1-6; v_gene: TRBV27; d_gene: TRBD1; CDR3nt: TGTGCCAGCAGCGGAAGGGGGCGCGCCTATAATTCACCCCTCCACTTT; CDR3aa: CASSGRGRAYNSPLHF
abundance: few; j_gene: TRBJ2-2; v_gene: TRBV12-3/TRBV12-4; d_gene: NA; CDR3nt: TGTGCCAGCAGCTCACTATCTACCGGGGAGCTGTTTTTT; CDR3aa: CASSSLSTGELFF
abundance: NA; j_gene: TRBJ1-6; v_gene: TRBV7-8; d_gene: NA; CDR3nt: TGTGCCAGCAATTTGGGAGCTAATTCACCCCTCCACTTT; CDR3aa: CASNLGANSPLHF
abundance: many; j_gene: TRBJ2-7; v_gene: TRBV2; d_gene: NA; CDR3nt: TGTGCCACCCGAACGGGGAGAGGGTCCTACGAGCAGTACTTC; CDR3aa: CATRTGRGSYEQYF
abundance: once; j_gene: TRBJ1-2; v_gene: TRBV7-8; d_gene: NA; CDR3nt: TGTGCCAGCAGCACCTTCCCTAAGGAGGGCTACACCTTC; CDR3aa: CASSTFPKEGYTF
abundance: NA; j_gene: TRBJ2-7; v_gene: TRBV7-3; d_gene: NA; CDR3nt: TGTGCCAGTGGGACGTATTACGAGCAGTACTTC; CDR3aa: CASGTYYEQYF
abundance: NA; j_gene: TRBJ1-1; v_gene: TRBV7-9; d_gene: TRBD1; CDR3nt: TGTGCCTTTTCTGAGGGTACGGGGACAGGGAACACTGAAGCTTTCTTT; CDR3aa: CAFSEGTGTGNTEAFF
abundance: once; j_gene: TRBJ1-6; v_gene: TRBV5-4; d_gene: NA; CDR3nt: TGTGCCAGCAGCTTCCCCACGAGACCCCTCCACTTT; CDR3aa: CASSFPTRPLHF
abundance: NA; j_gene: TRBJ2-7; v_gene: TRBV11-2; d_gene: TRBD1; CDR3nt: TGTGCCAGCATGGGGACAGGGAATACCTACGAGCAGTACTTC; CDR3aa: CASMGTGNTYEQYF
abundance: NA; j_gene: TRBJ1-1; v_gene: TRBV11-2; d_gene: NA; CDR3nt: TGTGCCAGCAGCTTAGCTCGGTACACTGAAGCTTTCTTT; CDR3aa: CASSLARYTEAFF